These 25 T cell receptor beta chains share one sample of origin, sequenced in a study of T cells in localized non-small cell lung cancer. Here immunoSEQ multiplex PCR was the method, and the copy in TCRdb shows in-frame clones only, minus some. This table has about 28,000 clones, 80% to 95% appearing once. The sequenced sample was peripheral blood, obtained before any cancer treatment. The receptors were gathered from a female donor older than 55 with stage I lung adenocarcinoma.

V is TRBV11-1 and J is TRBJ2-3, with 11 bases aligning to TRBD2. Unmatched junction bases numbered 7, after V lost 5 bases and J lost 6 bases. The CDR3 spans 15 residues. From germline, CDR1 is SGHAT and CDR2 FQDESV (reference sequence). The DNA of the CDR3 is TGTGCCAGCAGCCCGTTAGCGGGGGGGCCGGATACGCAGTATTTT. Translated, it gives CASSPLAGGPDTQYF.

The chain carries TRBV5-1 and TRBJ1-1; 8 positions match TRBD1. The CDR3 loop spans 16 amino acids. J lost 1 base, V lost 1 base, and 6 bases had no gene match. Germline V gene data show CDR1 as SGHRS and CDR2 as YFSETQ. DNA for the CDR3: TGCGCCAGCAGCTTGTCGACCAGGGGGCCGAACACTGAAGCTTTCTTT. Translated: CASSLSTRGPNTEAFF. Full variable domain (remainder filled in from reference TRBV5-1 and TRBJ1-1): KAGVTQTPRYLIKTRGQQVTLSCSPISGHRSVSWYQQTPGQGLQFLFEYFSETQRNKGNFPGRFSGRQFSNSRSEMNVSTLELGDSALYLCASSLSTRGPNTEAFFGQGTRLTVV.

This chain uses TRBV28 with TRBJ2-5; D call uncertain. The germline V gene encodes CDR1 MDHEN and CDR2 SYDVKM. The length of the CDR3 is 15 residues. Trimming left V 6 bases short and J 5 bases short, with 19 bases between. The CDR3 is CASRKPGSLGETQYF. In DNA, the CDR3 is TGTGCCAGCAGAAAACCGGGTTCCTTGGGGGAGACCCAGTACTTC.

The CDR3 spells CASSEQAFNYGYTF. The DNA of the CDR3 is TGTGCCAGCAGCGAACAGGCATTTAACTATGGCTACACCTTC. This chain links TRBV5-4 with TRBJ1-2; D might be TRBD1 (5 bases). Germline CDR1 reads SGHNT; CDR2 reads YYREEE (reference sequence). CDR3 size: 14 residues. V shed 4 bases and J shed 1 base, with 11 bases lying between them.

The V call is TRBV2, the J call TRBJ2-5; a possible D gene is TRBD1 (6 bases). The ends were cut back, 5 bases at V and 5 bases at J, with 18 bases in the middle. Germline-derived CDR1 and CDR2 are SNHLY and FYNNEI. The CDR3 runs 15 residues. Here the CDR3 reads CASSRGLTGPETQYF. The CDR3 bases are TGTGCCAGCAGTCGGGGCCTTACAGGGCCTGAGACCCAGTACTTC.

The rearrangement uses TRBV2 and TRBJ1-5; no clear D. Trimming removed 7 bases from V and 11 bases from J, with 21 bases in between. CDR1 and CDR2 (germline): SNHLY, FYNNEI. CDR3 length equals 14 residues. CDR3 in amino acids: CASTKRNGPTTQHF. The DNA for the CDR3 is TGTGCCAGCACTAAGAGAAACGGCCCTACGACCCAGCATTTT.

This clone has more than one count but fewer than ten. V gene TRBV5-1 combines with J gene TRBJ2-2; D gene uncertain. Trimming removed 0 bases from V and 3 bases from J, with 9 bases in between. This CDR3 comprises 15 residues. From germline, CDR1 is SGHRS and CDR2 YFSETQ. CDR3 sequence (DNA): TGCGCCAGCAGCTTGGCCGGTTCCGACACCGGGGAGCTGTTTTTT. Its translation: CASSLAGSDTGELFF.

The chain uses TRBV6-1 and TRBJ1-5, with TRBD1 identical over 10 bases. This CDR3 comprises 14 residues. The V segment lost 7 bases and the J segment 5 bases; nucleotides outside the gene matches: 5. The germline V gene has CDR1 MNHNS and CDR2 SASEGT. The CDR3 reads CASKDRGLDQPQHF. The CDR3 DNA reads TGTGCCAGCAAAGACAGGGGGCTCGATCAGCCCCAGCATTTT.

The rearrangement uses TRBV11-2 and TRBJ2-1; D call uncertain. The V gene lost 7 bases and the J gene lost 5 bases, with 21 bases spanning the gap. This CDR3 has 16 amino acids. CDR1 and CDR2 from the germline V gene are SGHAT and FQNNGV. The CDR3 nucleotides read TGTGCCAGCACCGCATTGAGCCGACGTAAGAACAATGAGCAGTTCTTC. Translated, it gives CASTALSRRKNNEQFF. Variable domain in full (rest from reference TRBV11-2 and TRBJ2-1): EAGVAQSPRYKIIEKRQSVAFWCNPISGHATLYWYQQILGQGPKLLIQFQNNGVVDDSQLPKDRFSAERLKGVDSTLKIQPAKLEDSAVYLCASTALSRRKNNEQFFGPGTRLTVL.

V gene TRBV9 combines with J gene TRBJ1-3; no clear D gene. Germline CDR1 and CDR2: SGDLS and YYNGEE. The CDR3 is made up of 15 amino acids. Trimming took 0 bases from V and 0 from J, leaving 7 bases between them. CDR3 in amino acids: CASSVVPVSGNTIYF. The CDR3, as DNA: TGTGCCAGCAGCGTAGTCCCAGTCTCTGGAAACACCATATATTTT.

The chain employs TRBV21-1 and TRBJ1-1; no check of the table's D call, TRBD1, against the DNA was made. TRBV21-1 is a known pseudogene. The CDR3 has 17 residues. CDR3 residues: CASSKVGDNHMNTEAFF. The CDR3 bases are TGTGCCAGCAGCAAAGTGGGGGACAACCACATGAACACTGAAGCTTTCTTT.

V and J are TRBV19 and TRBJ2-2, with no clear D. Trimming pared 3 bases from V and 4 bases from J, leaving 9 bases between. Germline CDR1 reads LNHDA; CDR2 reads SQIVND (reference sequence). The CDR3 spans 14 residues. CDR3 in amino acids: CASSIPEPTGELFF. The CDR3 DNA is TGTGCCAGTAGTATCCCCGAACCCACCGGGGAGCTGTTTTTT.

This chain joins TRBV7-8 and TRBJ2-5, with D perhaps being TRBD1 or TRBD2 (5 bases each). Trimming shortened V by 5 bases and J by 5 bases, and 9 bases separated the two germline ends. This CDR3 is built from 12 residues. CDR1 and CDR2 from the germline V gene are SGHVS and FQNEAQ. The CDR3 spells CASSERGETQYF. The CDR3 coding sequence is TGTGCCAGCAGCGAGAGGGGCGAGACCCAGTACTTC.

V and J are TRBV9 and TRBJ2-4, with D perhaps matching TRBD1 or TRBD2 (5 bases each). The CDR3 runs to 17 residues. V shed 0 bases and J shed 3 bases, with 16 bases lying between them. CDR1 SGDLS and CDR2 YYNGEE come from the germline V gene. CDR3 residues: CASSVAFGGKDKNIQYF. The CDR3 nucleotides are TGTGCCAGCAGCGTAGCTTTTGGGGGTAAGGACAAAAACATTCAGTACTTC.

This sequence joins TRBV4-1 and TRBJ1-1; no definite D call. The V and J ends lost 3 bases and 7 bases respectively, with 15 bases between them. Germline CDR1 is MGHRA and CDR2 is YSYEKL. The CDR3 runs 14 residues. The DNA for the CDR3 is TGCGCCAGCAGCCACCCGACACGGCAAATTGAAGCTTTCTTT. Translation gives CASSHPTRQIEAFF.

This chain's CDR3 is CASSLRGGAGAHEQYF. The CDR3, as DNA: TGTGCCAGCTCACTCAGAGGAGGCGCAGGGGCCCACGAGCAGTACTTC. This sequence joins TRBV18 and TRBJ2-7; D is perhaps TRBD1 (6 bases). This CDR3 has 16 residues. V was pared by 4 bases and J by 5 bases, with 21 bases between. Per the germline V gene, CDR1 is KGHSH and CDR2 is LQKENI.

This clone was observed a handful of times. The V and J genes are TRBV18 and TRBJ2-3; 8 bases are shared with TRBD1. This CDR3 spans 13 amino acids. CDR1 is KGHSH and CDR2 is LQKENI in the germline V gene. Trimming cost V 0 bases and J 9 bases; bases outside gene matches: 2. This CDR3 reads CASSPPTGVTQYF. CDR3 sequence (DNA): TGTGCCAGCTCACCACCGACAGGGGTCACGCAGTATTTT.

The chain combines TRBV5-4 with TRBJ2-3; TRBD2 might be the D (5 bases). The CDR3 sequence is 16 residues long. Between the trimmed V and J ends, which lost 4 bases and 0 bases, there was a span of 15 bases. CDR1 and CDR2 from the germline V gene are SGHNT and YYREEE (reference sequence). The CDR3 loop reads CASSPVQRVSTDTQYF. The CDR3 region has the DNA TGTGCCAGCAGCCCCGTCCAGAGGGTGAGCACAGATACGCAGTATTTT. Full variable domain (missing parts from reference TRBV5-4 and TRBJ2-3): ETGVTQSPTHLIKTRGQQVTLRCSSQSGHNTVSWYQQALGQGPQFIFQYYREEENGRGNFPPRFSGLQFPNYSSELNVNALELDDSALYLCASSPVQRVSTDTQYFGPGTRLTVL.

The V and J genes are TRBV14 and TRBJ1-3; TRBD1 matches at 7 bases. Losses at the gene ends were 4 bases for V and 5 bases for J; bases not matched to a gene: 11. The CDR3 sequence is 16 residues long. Germline V lookup: CDR1 SGHDN, CDR2 FVKESK. CDR3 in DNA: TGTGCCAGCAGCCGGGGTACAGGGGTACTGAGAAACACCATATATTTT. This codes for CASSRGTGVLRNTIYF.

The J gene is TRBJ1-5, the V gene TRBV2; maybe TRBD1 (6 bases). The CDR3 spans 15 residues. Looked up from germline, CDR1 is SNHLY and CDR2 is FYNNEI. V dropped 5 bases and J dropped 3 bases, with 14 bases sitting between them. CDR3 nucleotides: TGTGCCAGCAGTACAGGGAATGTCGACAATCAGCCCCAGCATTTT. Amino acid sequence: CASSTGNVDNQPQHF. Drawing the rest from reference TRBV2 and TRBJ1-5, the complete variable domain is EPEVTQTPSHQVTQMGQEVILRCVPISNHLYFYWYRQILGQKVEFLVSFYNNEISEKSEIFDDQFSVERPDGSNFTLKIRSTKLEDSAMYFCASSTGNVDNQPQHFGDGTRLSIL.

The rearrangement links TRBV28 to TRBJ2-1, with 10 bases aligning to TRBD2. This CDR3 is 17 amino acids long. The V gene's germline CDR1 is MDHEN and CDR2 SYDVKM. Germline trimming cut 4 bases from V and 4 bases from J; bases unmatched to any gene: 10. DNA of the CDR3: TGTGCCAGCAGTTCCCGGTTGTCTAGCGGGAGATACAATGAGCAGTTCTTC. This translates into CASSSRLSSGRYNEQFF.

The genes are TRBV15 and TRBJ1-5, with 7 positions matching TRBD1. The germline V gene has CDR1 LNHNV and CDR2 YYDKDF (reference sequence). The J segment lost 9 bases and the V segment lost 3 bases, leaving 11 bases of the junction unmatched. CDR3 length: 15 amino acids. CDR3 in DNA: TGTGCCACCAGCAGGGGAGGAGGGGGCCAGGGGCCCCAGCATTTT. Its protein product is CATSRGGGGQGPQHF.

The table lists this clone with a count of one. V is TRBV19 and J is TRBJ2-1, with 8 bases fitting TRBD1. CDR1 is LNHDA and CDR2 is SQIVND in the germline V gene (reference sequence). This CDR3 is 15 amino acids long. Unmatched junction bases numbered 6, after V lost 1 base and J lost 7 bases. The CDR3 region is CASSIVRTGLNEQFF. CDR3 in DNA: TGTGCCAGTAGTATAGTCAGGACAGGGCTGAATGAGCAGTTCTTC.

This clone was recorded once. This CDR3 is CASSTQGRRQPQHF. The CDR3 region has the DNA TGTGCCAGCTCAACTCAGGGGAGGAGACAGCCCCAGCATTTT. The rearrangement joins TRBV18 to TRBJ1-5, with a possible D match to TRBD1 (6 bases). The CDR3 is made up of 14 amino acids. V lost 5 bases and J 7 bases, leaving 15 bases between the germline ends. Germline CDR1 reads KGHSH; CDR2 reads LQKENI.

The V and J genes are TRBV12-5 and TRBJ1-4, with D unclear. The CDR3 extends over 13 amino acids. Germline V gene data show CDR1 as LGHNT and CDR2 as FRNRAP. Trimming cost V 6 bases and J 5 bases, with 10 bases left between them. Written as DNA, the CDR3 is TGTGCTAGTGGCTCGAAATTAAATGAAAAACTGTTTTTT. This translates into CASGSKLNEKLFF.